Following are 22 T cell receptor beta chains from one sample sequenced in a study of blood T cells in healthy people across ages. It was with a sample-barcoded 5' primer and a J-beta primer mix that a second PCR of about 6 to 12 cycles was run. TCRdb reprocessed the 5' RACE reads via MiXCR and lists one record per CDR3 protein. Here the sample spans hundreds of thousands of distinct CDR3 sequences, about 42% being singletons. The sequenced sample consisted of blood. The source is a man in his 60s in good health.

This clonotype turned up a few times. The rearrangement joins TRBV7-3 to TRBJ2-2, with 13 bases fitting TRBD2. Germline V CDR1 and CDR2: SGHTA, FQGTGA. The junction had 13 bases not matched to a gene; V was cut back by 5 bases and J by 1 base. The CDR3 has 20 residues. The CDR3: CASSPTGLTSGGKNTGELFF. For the CDR3, the DNA is TGTGCCAGCAGCCCGACAGGGTTGACTAGCGGGGGGAAGAACACCGGGGAGCTGTTTTTT.

This clonotype was seen more than once but under ten times. This chain joins TRBV27 and TRBJ2-5, with D possibly being TRBD2 (5 bases). Germline values: CDR1 MNHEY, CDR2 SMNVEV (reference sequence). Trimming left V 5 bases short and J 7 bases short, with 11 bases between. There are 12 residues in the CDR3. The CDR3 protein is CASSLDWATQYF. CDR3 DNA: TGTGCCAGCAGTCTGGACTGGGCGACCCAGTACTTC.

This clonotype has more than one count but fewer than ten. The V and J genes are TRBV29-1 and TRBJ1-2; 9 nucleotides line up with TRBD1. Per the germline V gene, CDR1 is SQVTM and CDR2 is ANQGSEA. This CDR3 region has 15 residues. Trimming took 1 base from V and 3 from J; bases not matched to a gene: 6. The CDR3 nucleotides read TGCAGCGTTGAAGGACAGGGGGATGATTACTATGGCTACACCTTC. Residues: CSVEGQGDDYYGYTF. Full variable domain (rest looked up from reference TRBV29-1 and TRBJ1-2): SAVISQKPSRDICQRGTSLTIQCQVDSQVTMMFWYRQQPGQSLTLIATANQGSEATYESGFVIDKFPISRPNLTFSTLTVSNMSPEDSSIYLCSVEGQGDDYYGYTFGSGTRLTVV.

At least ten counts were recorded for this clonotype. This chain joins TRBV20-1 and TRBJ2-1; tentatively, D is TRBD2 (6 bases). CDR1 and CDR2 from the germline V gene are DFQATT and SNEGSKA (reference sequence). With 3 bases removed from V and 8 bases from J, the gap between germline ends came to 17 bases. This CDR3 contains 14 residues. CDR3 residues: CSARASRRRDEQFF. The CDR3 nucleotides read TGCAGTGCTAGGGCTAGCCGAAGGAGGGATGAGCAGTTCTTC.

This clonotype was counted between two and nine times. The chain recombines TRBV14 with TRBJ2-5; 8 bases match TRBD1. The DNA matches TRBJ2-7 better at its end, which makes the J call doubtful. The CDR3 length is 15 residues. In germline, CDR1 is SGHDN, CDR2 FVKESK. For the CDR3, the DNA is TGTGCCAGCAGCCGACTAGGACAGGGTTTCCACGAGCAGTACTTC. Amino acids: CASSRLGQGFHEQYF.

The chain links TRBV3-1 to TRBJ2-6; no firm D call. V dropped 4 bases and J dropped 0 bases, with 7 bases sitting between them. This CDR3 has 15 amino acids. Germline V gene lookup returns CDR1 LGHDT and CDR2 YNNKEL (reference sequence). The CDR3 region is CASSPPYSGANVLTF. For the CDR3, the DNA is TGTGCCAGCAGCCCCCCCTACTCTGGGGCCAACGTCCTGACTTTC.

The chain couples TRBV12-3 or TRBV12-4 to TRBJ2-5; 9 nucleotides line up with TRBD2. With 11 bases clipped from V and 11 bases from J, the junction kept 18 bases outside the gene matches. The CDR3 loop spans 14 amino acids. CDR3 protein: CAGSLAGGRNEQYF. The CDR3 bases are TGTGCCGGTAGTTTGGCGGGGGGGCGAAATGAGCAGTACTTC.

This clonotype was picked up a small number of times. The chain has TRBV18 and TRBJ2-7; D gene ambiguous. CDR3 length: 13 residues. Trimming cost V 4 bases and J 6 bases, with 13 bases left between them. Germline-derived CDR1 and CDR2 are KGHSH and LQKENI. The CDR3 protein is CASSLESSSEQYF. The CDR3, as DNA: TGTGCCAGCTCACTTGAGTCATCGAGCGAGCAGTACTTC.

This clonotype was detected only a few times. The genes are TRBV5-1 and TRBJ1-2; no definite D call. Germline assignment: CDR1 SGHRS and CDR2 YFSETQ. The CDR3 covers 15 residues. Trimming pared 8 bases from V and 0 bases from J, leaving 17 bases between. The CDR3 bases are TGCGCCAGTGCGGTAGGGCCCCAAGCTAACTATGGCTACACCTTC. Translation: CASAVGPQANYGYTF.

The rearrangement uses TRBV19 and TRBJ2-5; D ambiguous. The assigned J gene may be wrong: the sequence end matches TRBJ2-7 better. From germline, CDR1 is LNHDA and CDR2 SQIVND (reference sequence). CDR3 length equals 13 residues. This chain's CDR3 is CASSPRSFYEQYF. In DNA, the CDR3 is TGTGCCAGTAGCCCGAGGAGCTTCTACGAGCAGTACTTC.

The chain joins TRBV20-1 to TRBJ2-7; 7 bases align to TRBD1. The germline V gene encodes CDR1 DFQATT and CDR2 SNEGSKA (reference sequence). Trimming cost V 5 bases and J 2 bases; bases outside gene matches: 6. The CDR3 consists of 13 residues. CDR3 loop: CSAPKQGTYEQYF. The DNA for the CDR3 is TGCAGTGCTCCCAAACAGGGGACCTACGAGCAGTACTTC.

CDR3 in amino acids: CASSPLNRDRGQSVAKNIQYF. DNA for the CDR3: TGTGCCAGCTCACCACTAAACCGGGACAGGGGGCAGAGTGTCGCCAAAAACATTCAGTACTTC. This rearrangement joins TRBV18 to TRBJ2-4, with TRBD1 matching 12 bases. V trimming: 1 base; J trimming: 1 base; junction bases outside the gene matches: 14. The CDR3 runs 21 residues. Germline V gene data show CDR1 as KGHSH and CDR2 as LQKENI.

CDR3 residues: CASSQDAQLLIYGYTF. CDR3 DNA: TGCGCCAGCAGCCAAGATGCTCAGCTATTAATCTATGGCTACACCTTC. The gene calls are TRBV4-1 and TRBJ1-2, with no clear D. The CDR3 loop spans 16 amino acids. Germline V gene data show CDR1 as MGHRA and CDR2 as YSYEKL. Trimming removed 0 bases at V and 4 bases at J, with 15 bases between.

The chain couples TRBV20-1 to TRBJ2-5, with 9 bases fitting TRBD2. The V gene end was trimmed by 8 bases and the J gene end by 5 bases; junction bases not matched to a gene: 3. Looked up from germline, CDR1 is DFQATT and CDR2 is SNEGSKA (reference sequence). The CDR3 length is 11 residues. DNA for the CDR3: TGCAGTCGGGCGGGGGGGGAGACCCAGTACTTC. Translated, it gives CSRAGGETQYF.

The chain combines TRBV7-9 with TRBJ1-3; tentative D call: TRBD1 (5 bases). Per the germline V gene, CDR1 is SEHNR and CDR2 is FQNEAQ (reference sequence). The CDR3 extends over 16 amino acids. The V end lost 1 base, the J end lost 2 bases, and 12 bases lay between the germline ends. The CDR3 region is CASSLGYSTAGNTIYF. CDR3 DNA: TGTGCCAGCAGCTTAGGATATTCGACAGCTGGAAACACCATATATTTT.

This clonotype was found a few times. This rearrangement joins TRBV6-1 to TRBJ2-3; possibly TRBD2 for D (5 bases). The V and J ends lost 3 bases and 2 bases respectively, with 12 bases between them. The CDR3 contains 15 residues. Germline CDR1 MNHNS, CDR2 SASEGT. The CDR3 reads CASSDGLLPTDTQYF. The CDR3 region has the DNA TGTGCCAGCAGTGATGGACTGCTGCCCACAGATACGCAGTATTTT.

This clonotype has only one observation. The chain uses TRBV4-1 and TRBJ2-1; 7 positions agree with TRBD2. The CDR3 extends over 15 amino acids. Germline CDR1 and CDR2: MGHRA and YSYEKL. V shed 0 bases, J shed 13 bases, and the junction held 12 bases outside the gene matches. The CDR3: CASSQDRAGEETQFF. CDR3 DNA sequence: TGCGCCAGCAGCCAAGATCGGGCGGGGGAAGAGACCCAGTTCTTC.

This clonotype was seen a handful of times. Here the CDR3 reads CASSFEGEQYF. In DNA, the CDR3 is TGTGCCAGCAGCTTTGAAGGCGAGCAGTACTTC. V and J are TRBV7-2 and TRBJ2-5; no clear D gene. Gene TRBJ2-7 matches the end of the DNA better, so the J call may be wrong. The CDR3 is made up of 11 amino acids. CDR1 and CDR2 from the germline V gene are SGHTA and FQGNSA.

This clonotype was picked up a small number of times. The chain couples TRBV20-1 to TRBJ2-7; maybe TRBD1 (6 bases). CDR1 and CDR2 (germline): DFQATT, SNEGSKA (reference sequence). The ends were cut back, 0 bases at V and 0 bases at J, with 12 bases in the middle. The CDR3 length is 15 residues. CDR3 coding DNA: TGCAGTGCTAGAGACCGACAGGAGAGCTCCTACGAGCAGTACTTC. This codes for CSARDRQESSYEQYF.

This clonotype was recorded a few times. The rearrangement joins TRBV5-1 to TRBJ2-7; 10 nucleotides align to TRBD1. CDR3 length equals 13 residues. CDR1 and CDR2 (germline): SGHRS, YFSETQ. V dropped 4 bases and J dropped 5; count of bases not matched to a gene: 3. The CDR3 sequence: CASSGGTGDEQYF. The CDR3 DNA sequence: TGCGCCAGCAGCGGCGGGACAGGGGACGAGCAGTACTTC.

The rearrangement uses TRBV9 and TRBJ2-1, with D unclear. This CDR3 comprises 16 residues. Germline V gives CDR1 SGDLS, CDR2 YYNGEE. V was clipped by 0 bases and J by 3 bases, with 13 bases between them. CDR3 in amino acids: CASSVAPNLGYNEQFF. The DNA of the CDR3 is TGTGCCAGCAGCGTAGCCCCGAACCTTGGCTACAATGAGCAGTTCTTC.

The chain joins TRBV20-1 to TRBJ1-4, with a tentative D call TRBD1 (6 bases). The CDR3 consists of 14 residues. Germline V gene lookup returns CDR1 DFQATT and CDR2 SNEGSKA (reference sequence). Deletions cut 5 bases from V and 0 bases from J, with 10 bases between. CDR3 protein: CSAVNRATNEKLFF. Written as DNA, the CDR3 is TGCAGTGCTGTGAACAGGGCAACTAATGAAAAACTGTTTTTT.